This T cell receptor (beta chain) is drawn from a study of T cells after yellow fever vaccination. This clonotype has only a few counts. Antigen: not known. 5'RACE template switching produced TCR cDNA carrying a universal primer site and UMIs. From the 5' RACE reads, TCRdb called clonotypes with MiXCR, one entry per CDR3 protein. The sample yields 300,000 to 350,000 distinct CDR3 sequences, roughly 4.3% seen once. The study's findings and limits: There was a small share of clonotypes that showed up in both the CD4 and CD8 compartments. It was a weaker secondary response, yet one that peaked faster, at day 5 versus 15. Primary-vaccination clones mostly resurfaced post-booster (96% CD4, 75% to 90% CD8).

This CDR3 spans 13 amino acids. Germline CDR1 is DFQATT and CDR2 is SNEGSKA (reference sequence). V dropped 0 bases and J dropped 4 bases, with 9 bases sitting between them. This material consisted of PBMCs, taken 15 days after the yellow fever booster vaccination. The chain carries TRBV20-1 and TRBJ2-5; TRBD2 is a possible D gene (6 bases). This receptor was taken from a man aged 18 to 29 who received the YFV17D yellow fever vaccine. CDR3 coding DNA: TGCAGTGCTAGAGACGGAGGGAGAGAGACCCAGTACTTC. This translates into CSARDGGRETQYF.